What follows is one T cell receptor (beta chain) and its context. Its antigen remains unidentified. Base-call qualities are not available, and no considerably larger clone is one nucleotide away. This sample was included in a study of blood T cell repertoires in COVID-19 (TCRdb year 2020). Background on the whole study: The collaborator samples originated in the United States, Italy and Spain and spanned the acute and convalescent phases of COVID-19. Where available, HLA class I and class II types were obtained from metadata supplied by the sample provider rather than from assay-based typing. The prospective study material was composed of cDNA or gDNA derived from T cells, B-cell-depleted T cells, or PBMCs. Samples were obtained from the ongoing ImmuneRACE study (first 160 participants) and from over a thousand subjects provided by 6 global collaborators. A freely available public database, intended as a resource for researchers studying the immune response to SARS-CoV-2, is where the repertoires were released. Subjects who had been exposed to COVID-19, were actively infected with it, or had recovered from it provided the deeply sampled blood TCRbeta repertoires that made up the dataset. Nearly every sample came with metadata listing a de-identified subject ID, COVID-19 status, age in years and sex. Broad study findings and their caveats: Clinical and demographic metadata were provided uncurated, with the amount varying by source and participant.

The immunoSEQ Assay, a bias-controlled multiplex PCR, was used to amplify TCRbeta CDR3 regions from genomic DNA. For the original study's pipeline: The number of nucleated cells in each sample was estimated from the amplification of reference gene primers within the assay. To quantify the absolute abundance of each unique TCRbeta CDR3 rearrangement, sequence reads were collapsed and filtered. Productive Simpson clonality was computed per sample as the square root of Simpson's diversity index over productive rearrangements. TCRdb took over this immuneACCESS table, retaining in-frame rearrangements with V and J assigned. Such tables are incomplete; in checked studies, under half of the missing clones stem from an unresolved V gene, and the remainder is unexplained. The V and J calls and clone size were taken over from that table, and D and trimming were inferred from the DNA. In this sample the table shows about 200,000 clones, 70% to 90% of which occur a single time. More than 0.7% of the sample is held by the ten biggest clonotypes.

The collaborating institutions used their own protocols to collect whole blood in K2EDTA tubes. For TCRbeta analysis, collaborators shipped samples in one of three forms: frozen whole blood, isolated PBMCs, or DNA extracted from either of those sample types. Based on the germline V gene, the CDR1 and CDR2 sequences are SGHRS and YFSETQ. V lost 0 bases and J lost 1 base; the stretch between them is 10 bases long. Reading from cysteine to phenylalanine, the CDR3 counts 15 amino acids. CDR3 DNA is the only sequence kept; it has 45 bases, read in frame from the first base. The sample was peripheral blood. The clonotype comes from a woman in her 70s with acute or convalescent COVID-19. The chain is encoded by TRBV5-1 joined to TRBJ1-1; no D gene is confidently identified. The CDR3 reads CASSLVWRENTEAFF. The sequenced DNA: TGCGCCAGCAGCTTGGTTTGGCGGGAGAACACTGAAGCTTTCTTT.